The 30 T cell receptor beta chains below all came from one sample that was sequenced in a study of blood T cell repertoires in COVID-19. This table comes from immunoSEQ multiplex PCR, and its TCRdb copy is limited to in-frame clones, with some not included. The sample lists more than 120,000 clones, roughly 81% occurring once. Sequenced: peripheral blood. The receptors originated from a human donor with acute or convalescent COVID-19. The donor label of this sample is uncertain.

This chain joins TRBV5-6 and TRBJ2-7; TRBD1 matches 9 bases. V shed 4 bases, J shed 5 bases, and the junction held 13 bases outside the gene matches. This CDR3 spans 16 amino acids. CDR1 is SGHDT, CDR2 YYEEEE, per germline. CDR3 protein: CASSTPEGQGLHEQYV. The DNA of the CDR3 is TGTGCCAGCAGCACCCCGGAGGGACAGGGTCTTCACGAGCAGTACGTC.

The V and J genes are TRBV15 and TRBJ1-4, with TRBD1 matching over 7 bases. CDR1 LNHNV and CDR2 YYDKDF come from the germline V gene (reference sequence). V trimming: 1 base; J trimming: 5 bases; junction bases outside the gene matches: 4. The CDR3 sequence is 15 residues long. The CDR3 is CATSRGRTGNEKLFF. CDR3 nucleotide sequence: TGTGCCACCAGCAGAGGCCGGACAGGAAATGAAAAACTGTTTTTT.

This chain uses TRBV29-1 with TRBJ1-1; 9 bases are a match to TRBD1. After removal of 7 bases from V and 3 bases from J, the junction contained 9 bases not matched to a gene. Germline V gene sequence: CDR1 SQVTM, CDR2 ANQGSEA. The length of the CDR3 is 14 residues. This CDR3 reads CSAGTGSWDTEAFF. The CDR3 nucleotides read TGCAGCGCTGGGACAGGGAGTTGGGACACTGAAGCTTTCTTT.

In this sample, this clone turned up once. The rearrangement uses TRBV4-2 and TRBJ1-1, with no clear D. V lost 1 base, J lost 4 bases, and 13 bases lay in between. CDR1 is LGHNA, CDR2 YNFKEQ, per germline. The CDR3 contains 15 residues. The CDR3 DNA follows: TGTGCCAGCAGCCAAGGGTCCGGGAGAGGCACTGAAGCTTTCTTT. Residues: CASSQGSGRGTEAFF.

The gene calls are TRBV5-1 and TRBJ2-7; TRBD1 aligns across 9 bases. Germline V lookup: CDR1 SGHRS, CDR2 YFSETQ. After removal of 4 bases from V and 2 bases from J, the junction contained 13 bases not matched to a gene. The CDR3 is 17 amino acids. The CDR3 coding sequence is TGCGCCAGCAGCCCGAAAGAGACAGGGGGAGTACCCTACGAGCAGTACTTC. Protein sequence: CASSPKETGGVPYEQYF.

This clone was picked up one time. CDR3 sequence (DNA): TGTGCCGGAAAACAGGGAGCTGGAAACACCATATATTTT. It specifies CAGKQGAGNTIYF. The V gene is TRBV30, the J gene TRBJ1-3; D perhaps matches TRBD1 (6 bases). CDR3 length: 13 amino acids. CDR1 and CDR2 from the germline V gene are GTSNPN and SVGIG (reference sequence). Trimming left V 8 bases short and J 2 bases short, with 13 bases between.

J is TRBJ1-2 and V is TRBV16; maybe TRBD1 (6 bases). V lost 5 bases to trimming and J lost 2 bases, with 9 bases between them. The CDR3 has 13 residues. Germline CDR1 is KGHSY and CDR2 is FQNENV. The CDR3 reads CASSSGGNYGYTF. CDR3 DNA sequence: TGTGCCAGCAGCAGCGGGGGCAACTATGGCTACACCTTC.

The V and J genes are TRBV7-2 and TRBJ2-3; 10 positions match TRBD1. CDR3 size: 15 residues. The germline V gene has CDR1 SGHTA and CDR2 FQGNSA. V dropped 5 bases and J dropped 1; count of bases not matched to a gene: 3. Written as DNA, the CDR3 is TGTGCCAGCAGCGGGACAGGGGACGGCACAGATACGCAGTATTTT. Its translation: CASSGTGDGTDTQYF.

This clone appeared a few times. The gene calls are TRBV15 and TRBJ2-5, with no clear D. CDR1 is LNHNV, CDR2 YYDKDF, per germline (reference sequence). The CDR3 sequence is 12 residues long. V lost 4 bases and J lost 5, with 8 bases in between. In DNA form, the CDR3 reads TGTGCCACCAGCACCCCACATGAGACCCAGTACTTC. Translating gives CATSTPHETQYF.

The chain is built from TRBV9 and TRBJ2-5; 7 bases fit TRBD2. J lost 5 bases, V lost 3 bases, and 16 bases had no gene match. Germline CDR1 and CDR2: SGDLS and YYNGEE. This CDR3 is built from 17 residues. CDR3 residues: CASSARRGGGREETQYF. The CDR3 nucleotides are TGTGCCAGCAGCGCCCGACGCGGGGGAGGAAGGGAGGAGACCCAGTACTTC.

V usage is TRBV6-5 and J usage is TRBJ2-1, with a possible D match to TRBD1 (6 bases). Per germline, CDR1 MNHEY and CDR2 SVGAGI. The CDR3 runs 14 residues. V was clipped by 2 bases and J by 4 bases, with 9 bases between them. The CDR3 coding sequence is TGTGCCAGCAGTTACGACAGGACTTACAATGAGCAGTTCTTC. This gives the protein CASSYDRTYNEQFF.

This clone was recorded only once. CDR3 sequence (DNA): TGTGCCAGCAGCTTATTTACAGATTCCTACGAGCAGTACGTC. It encodes CASSLFTDSYEQYV. The chain combines TRBV7-9 with TRBJ2-7; D remains ambiguous. The germline gives CDR1 SEHNR, CDR2 FQNEAQ (reference sequence). Trimming pared 2 bases from V and 1 base from J, leaving 9 bases between. The CDR3 spans 14 residues.

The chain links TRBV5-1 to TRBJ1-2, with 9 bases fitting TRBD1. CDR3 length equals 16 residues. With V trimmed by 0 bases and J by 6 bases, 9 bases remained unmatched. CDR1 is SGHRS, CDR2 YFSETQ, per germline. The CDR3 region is CASSLDFGDRVDGYTF. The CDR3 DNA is TGCGCCAGCAGCTTGGATTTCGGGGACAGGGTAGATGGCTACACCTTC.

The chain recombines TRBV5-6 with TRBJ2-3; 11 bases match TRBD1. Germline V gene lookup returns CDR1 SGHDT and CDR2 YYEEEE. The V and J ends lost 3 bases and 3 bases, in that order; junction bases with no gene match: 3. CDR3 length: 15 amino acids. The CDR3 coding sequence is TGTGCCAGCAGCTCGGACAGGGGGCAGACAGATACGCAGTATTTT. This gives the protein CASSSDRGQTDTQYF.

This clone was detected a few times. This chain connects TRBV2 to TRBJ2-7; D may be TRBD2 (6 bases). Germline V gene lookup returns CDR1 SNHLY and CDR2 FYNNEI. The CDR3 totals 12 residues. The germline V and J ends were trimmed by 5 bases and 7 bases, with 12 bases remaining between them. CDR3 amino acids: CASSLGTGEQYF. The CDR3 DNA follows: TGTGCCAGCAGTTTAGGGACTGGAGAGCAGTACTTC. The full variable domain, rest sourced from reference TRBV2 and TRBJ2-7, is EPEVTQTPSHQVTQMGQEVILRCVPISNHLYFYWYRQILGQKVEFLVSFYNNEISEKSEIFDDQFSVERPDGSNFTLKIRSTKLEDSAMYFCASSLGTGEQYFGPGTRLTVT.

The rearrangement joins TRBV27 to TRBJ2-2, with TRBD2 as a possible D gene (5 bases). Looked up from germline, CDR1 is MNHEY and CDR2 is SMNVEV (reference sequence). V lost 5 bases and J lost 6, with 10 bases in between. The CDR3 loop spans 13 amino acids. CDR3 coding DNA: TGTGCCAGCAGTCGCCTAGCAGCCGGGGAGCTGTTTTTT. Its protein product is CASSRLAAGELFF.

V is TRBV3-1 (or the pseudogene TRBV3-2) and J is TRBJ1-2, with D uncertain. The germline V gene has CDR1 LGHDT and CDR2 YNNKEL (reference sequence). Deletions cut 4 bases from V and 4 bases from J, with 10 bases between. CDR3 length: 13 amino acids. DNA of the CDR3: TGTGCCAGCAGCCCCCAGCGGTTCTATGGCTACACCTTC. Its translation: CASSPQRFYGYTF.

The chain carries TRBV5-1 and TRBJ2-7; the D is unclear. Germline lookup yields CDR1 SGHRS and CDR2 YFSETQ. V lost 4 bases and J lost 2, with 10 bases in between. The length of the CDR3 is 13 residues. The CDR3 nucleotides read TGCGCCAGCAGCCTGCCCGGTCCCTACGAGCAGTACGTC. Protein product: CASSLPGPYEQYV.

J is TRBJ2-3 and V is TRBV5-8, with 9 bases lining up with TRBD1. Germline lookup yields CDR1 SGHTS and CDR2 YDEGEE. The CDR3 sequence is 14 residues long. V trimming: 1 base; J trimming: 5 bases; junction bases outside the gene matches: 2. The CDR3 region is CASSLLGQGDTQYF. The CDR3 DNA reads TGTGCCAGCAGCTTGTTGGGACAGGGAGATACGCAGTATTTT.

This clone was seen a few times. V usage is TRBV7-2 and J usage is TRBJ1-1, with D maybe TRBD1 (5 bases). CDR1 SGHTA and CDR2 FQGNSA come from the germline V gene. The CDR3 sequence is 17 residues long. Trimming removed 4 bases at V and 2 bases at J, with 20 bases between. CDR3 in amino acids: CASSSPGGTRSNTEAFF. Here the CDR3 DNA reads TGTGCCAGCAGCTCCCCGGGGGGGACGCGGTCTAACACTGAAGCTTTCTTT. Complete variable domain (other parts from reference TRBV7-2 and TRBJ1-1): GAGVSQSPSNKVTEKGKDVELRCDPISGHTALYWYRQSLGQGLEFLIYFQGNSAPDKSGLPSDRFSAERTGGSVSTLTIQRTQQEDSAVYLCASSSPGGTRSNTEAFFGQGTRLTVV.

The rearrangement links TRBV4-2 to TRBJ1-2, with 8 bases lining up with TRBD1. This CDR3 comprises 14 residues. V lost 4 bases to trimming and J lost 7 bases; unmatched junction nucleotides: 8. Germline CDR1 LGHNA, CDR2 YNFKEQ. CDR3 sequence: CASSRPGQEFGYTF. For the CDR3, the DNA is TGTGCCAGCAGCCGTCCGGGACAGGAGTTTGGCTACACCTTC.

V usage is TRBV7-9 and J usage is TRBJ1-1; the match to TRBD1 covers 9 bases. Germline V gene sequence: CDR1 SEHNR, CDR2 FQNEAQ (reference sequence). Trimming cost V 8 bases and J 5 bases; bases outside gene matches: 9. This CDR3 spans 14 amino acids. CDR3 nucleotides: TGTGCCAGCGCAGAGATCGGACAGGGGACTGAAGCTTTCTTT. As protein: CASAEIGQGTEAFF.

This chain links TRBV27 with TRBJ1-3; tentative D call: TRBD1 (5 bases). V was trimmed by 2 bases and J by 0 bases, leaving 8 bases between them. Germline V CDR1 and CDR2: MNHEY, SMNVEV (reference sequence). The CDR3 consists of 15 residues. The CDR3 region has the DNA TGTGCCAGCAGTTTAGTGGGGGGCTCTGGAAACACCATATATTTT. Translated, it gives CASSLVGGSGNTIYF.

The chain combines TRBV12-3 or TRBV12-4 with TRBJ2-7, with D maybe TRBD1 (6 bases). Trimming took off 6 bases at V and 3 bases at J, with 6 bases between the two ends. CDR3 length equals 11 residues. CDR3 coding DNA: TGTGCCAGCAGGACAGGCTACGAGCAGTACGTC. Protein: CASRTGYEQYV.

CDR3 amino acids: CASRPRGSLSGNTIYF. CDR3 coding DNA: TGTGCCAGTAGACCGAGGGGGAGTCTGTCTGGAAACACCATATATTTT. This chain links TRBV19 with TRBJ1-3; D is perhaps TRBD1 (6 bases). Between the trimmed V and J ends, which lost 6 bases and 1 base, there was a span of 16 bases. The CDR3 has 16 residues. The germline gives CDR1 LNHDA, CDR2 SQIVND (reference sequence).

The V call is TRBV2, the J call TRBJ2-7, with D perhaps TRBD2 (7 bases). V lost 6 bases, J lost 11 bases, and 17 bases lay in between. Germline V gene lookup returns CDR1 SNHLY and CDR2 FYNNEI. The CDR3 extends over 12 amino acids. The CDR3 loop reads CASSQKKGGEYV. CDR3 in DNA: TGTGCCAGCAGCCAAAAAAAGGGGGGGGAGTACGTC.

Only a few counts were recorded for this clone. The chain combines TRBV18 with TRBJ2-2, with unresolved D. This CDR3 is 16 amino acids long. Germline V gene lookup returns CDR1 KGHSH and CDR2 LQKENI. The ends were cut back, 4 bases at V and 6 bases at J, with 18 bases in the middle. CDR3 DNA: TGTGCCAGCTCACGGATGGAGTCTATTGGGTCCGGGGAGCTGTTTTTT. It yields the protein CASSRMESIGSGELFF. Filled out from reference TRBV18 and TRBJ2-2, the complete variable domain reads NAGVMQNPRHLVRRRGQEARLRCSPMKGHSHVYWYRQLPEEGLKFMVYLQKENIIDESGMPKERFSAEFPKEGPSILRIQQVVRGDSAAYFCASSRMESIGSGELFFGEGSRLTVL.

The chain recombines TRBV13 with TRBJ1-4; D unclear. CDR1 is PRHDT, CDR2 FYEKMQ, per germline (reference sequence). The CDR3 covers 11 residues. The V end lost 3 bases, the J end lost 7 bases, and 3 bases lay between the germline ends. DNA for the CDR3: TGTGCCAGCAGCTTGCGTGAAAAACTGTTTTTT. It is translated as CASSLREKLFF.

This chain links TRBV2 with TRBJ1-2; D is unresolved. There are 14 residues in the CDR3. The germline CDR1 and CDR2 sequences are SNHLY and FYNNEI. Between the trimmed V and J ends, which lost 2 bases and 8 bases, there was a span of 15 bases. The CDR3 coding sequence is TGTGCCAGCAGTGAATTGTTACGTGGCCACGGCTACACCTTC. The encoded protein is CASSELLRGHGYTF. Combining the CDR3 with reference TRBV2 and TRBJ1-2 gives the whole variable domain EPEVTQTPSHQVTQMGQEVILRCVPISNHLYFYWYRQILGQKVEFLVSFYNNEISEKSEIFDDQFSVERPDGSNFTLKIRSTKLEDSAMYFCASSELLRGHGYTFGSGTRLTVV.

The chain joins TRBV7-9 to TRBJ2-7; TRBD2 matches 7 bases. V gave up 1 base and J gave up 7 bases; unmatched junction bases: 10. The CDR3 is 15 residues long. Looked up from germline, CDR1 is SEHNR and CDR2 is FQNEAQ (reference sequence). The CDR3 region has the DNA TGTGCCAGCAGCTTAGGGACTAGGAGCGTGGAAGAGCAGTACTTC. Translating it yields CASSLGTRSVEEQYF.